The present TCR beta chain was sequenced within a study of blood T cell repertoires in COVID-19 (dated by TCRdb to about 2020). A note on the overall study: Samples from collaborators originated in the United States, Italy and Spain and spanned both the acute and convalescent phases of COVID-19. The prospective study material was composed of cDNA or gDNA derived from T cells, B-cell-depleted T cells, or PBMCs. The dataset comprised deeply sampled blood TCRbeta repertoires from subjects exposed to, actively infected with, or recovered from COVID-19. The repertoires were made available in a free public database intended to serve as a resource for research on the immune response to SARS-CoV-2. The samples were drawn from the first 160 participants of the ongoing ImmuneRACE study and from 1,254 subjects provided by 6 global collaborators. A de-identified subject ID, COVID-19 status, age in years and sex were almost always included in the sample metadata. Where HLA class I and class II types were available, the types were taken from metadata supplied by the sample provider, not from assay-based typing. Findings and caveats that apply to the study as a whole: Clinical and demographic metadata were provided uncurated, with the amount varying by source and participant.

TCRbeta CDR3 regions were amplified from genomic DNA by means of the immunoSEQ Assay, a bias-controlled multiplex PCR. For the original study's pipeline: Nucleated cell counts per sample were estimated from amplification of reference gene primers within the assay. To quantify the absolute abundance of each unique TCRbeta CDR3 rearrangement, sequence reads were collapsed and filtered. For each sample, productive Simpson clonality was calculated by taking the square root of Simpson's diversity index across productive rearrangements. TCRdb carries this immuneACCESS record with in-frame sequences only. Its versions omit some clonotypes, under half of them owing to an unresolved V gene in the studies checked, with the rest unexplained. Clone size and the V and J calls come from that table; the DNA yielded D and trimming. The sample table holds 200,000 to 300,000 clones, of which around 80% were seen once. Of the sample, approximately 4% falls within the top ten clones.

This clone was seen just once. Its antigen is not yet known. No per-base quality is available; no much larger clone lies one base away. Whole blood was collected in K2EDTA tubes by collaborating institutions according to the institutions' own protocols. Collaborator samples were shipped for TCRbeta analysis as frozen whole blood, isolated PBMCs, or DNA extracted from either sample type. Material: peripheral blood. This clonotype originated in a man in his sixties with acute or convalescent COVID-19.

The sequenced DNA: TGTGCCAGTGGATGGTACAGAGCAACTAATGAAAAACTGTTTTTT. Its translation reads: CASGWYRATNEKLFF. Here the chain combines TRBV19 and TRBJ1-4, with the D gene too uncertain to name. V gives up 8 bases and J gives up 0 bases, and the segment between their germline ends measures 13 bases. For CDR1 and CDR2, the germline V gene (reference sequence) lists LNHDA and SQIVND. Spanning cysteine to phenylalanine, the CDR3 consists of 15 amino acids. The sequence is cut down to CDR3 DNA, 45 bases in frame from base 1.